This record looks at one T cell receptor beta chain sequence and its context. Antigen specificity is unknown. Germline V gives CDR1 SGHAT, CDR2 FQNNGV. Unmatched junction bases numbered 7, after V lost 5 bases and J lost 5 bases. The CDR3 has 15 residues. This record comes from a study of Ad26.COV2.S vaccination and SARS-CoV-2 variants. Across the whole study: Intramuscularly, Ad26.COV2.S was given either once or twice, 56 days apart. Findings of the study overall: The authors reported substantial breadth in spike-specific CD8+ and CD4+ T cell responses after vaccination. Placebo recipients showed lower spike-specific TCR breadth than vaccinees. The TCR-based breadth and depth measures might underestimate overall T cell responses.

The treatment denotes: roughly 20 received Ad26.COV2.S at low or high dose, single or two shots; about 5 received placebo; per-sample allocation not given. Sampling happened 63 days after the first vaccine or placebo injection. Clones were sequenced by immunoSEQ multiplex PCR, and TCRdb holds only the in-frame ones, with some missing. The data hold about 240,000 clones, with 88% observed a single time. Sequencing used peripheral blood, obtained in a trial of Ad26.COV2.S vaccine versus placebo. The TCR comes from a person aged 18-60 years who received the Ad26.COV2.S COVID-19 vaccine or a placebo. The chain has TRBV11-2 and TRBJ2-5, with 11 bases that match TRBD1. CDR3 sequence reads: CASSVGTGGWETQYF. The CDR3 DNA reads TGTGCCAGCAGCGTTGGGACAGGGGGTTGGGAGACCCAGTACTTC.